Following are 8 T cell receptor beta chains from one sample sequenced in a study of cytomegalovirus exposure and HLA in healthy donors. This PCR relied on a set of 60 Vbeta primers and 13 Jbeta primers. Generated by immunoSEQ multiplex PCR, the TCRdb table keeps only in-frame clones and is missing some. The sample records 120,000 or so clones, approximately 80% being singletons. The source material was PBMCs. The receptors derive from a man in his fifties or sixties in good health and CMV-seronegative.

This sequence joins TRBV5-1 and TRBJ1-2, with TRBD1 as a possible D gene (5 bases). Trimming removed 1 base from V and 4 bases from J, with 20 bases in between. Germline V gives CDR1 SGHRS, CDR2 YFSETQ. This CDR3 is 17 amino acids long. CDR3 protein: CASSLSRVTGILYGYTF. The CDR3, as DNA: TGCGCCAGCAGCTTGAGCAGGGTCACTGGAATCCTCTATGGCTACACCTTC.

The rearrangement joins TRBV5-4 to TRBJ2-1, with D possibly matching TRBD1 (5 bases). The CDR3 is 12 amino acids. Looked up from germline, CDR1 is SGHNT and CDR2 is YYREEE (reference sequence). Trimming took off 3 bases at V and 12 bases at J, with 13 bases between the two ends. CDR3 in amino acids: CASSSGPGAQFF. The CDR3 DNA is TGTGCCAGCAGCTCCGGACCTGGGGCGCAGTTCTTC. The full variable domain, in which reference TRBV5-4 and TRBJ2-1 provide the parts outside the CDR3, is ETGVTQSPTHLIKTRGQQVTLRCSSQSGHNTVSWYQQALGQGPQFIFQYYREEENGRGNFPPRFSGLQFPNYSSELNVNALELDDSALYLCASSSGPGAQFFGPGTRLTVL.

The chain uses TRBV5-4 and TRBJ2-1; the match to TRBD2 covers 14 bases. The germline V gene encodes CDR1 SGHNT and CDR2 YYREEE (reference sequence). With 7 bases clipped from V and 9 bases from J, the junction kept 9 bases outside the gene matches. There are 15 residues in the CDR3. The CDR3 protein is CASGPGTSGGVEQFF. Here the CDR3 DNA reads TGTGCCAGCGGCCCAGGGACTAGCGGGGGCGTTGAGCAGTTCTTC.

The chain uses TRBV5-4 and TRBJ2-1; 9 bases match TRBD2. Trimming cost V 3 bases and J 4 bases; bases outside gene matches: 5. Germline assignment: CDR1 SGHNT and CDR2 YYREEE (reference sequence). The CDR3 has 15 amino acids. CDR3 bases: TGTGCCAGCAGCTGGAGCGGGGGGCCATACAATGAGCAGTTCTTC. It is translated as CASSWSGGPYNEQFF.

This chain connects TRBV29-1 to TRBJ1-1, with 9 bases that match TRBD1. This CDR3 comprises 15 residues. Trimming at V came to 4 bases and at J to 5 bases, leaving 11 bases not matched to a gene. CDR1 and CDR2 from the germline V gene are SQVTM and ANQGSEA. The CDR3 spells CSVVKYGGTGTEAFF. CDR3 in DNA: TGCAGCGTTGTAAAGTATGGGGGGACAGGGACTGAAGCTTTCTTT.

The V gene is TRBV10-3, the J gene TRBJ2-5; 9 bases match TRBD1. The CDR3 loop spans 14 amino acids. J gave up 2 bases and V 6 bases, and 4 bases lay outside the gene matches. CDR1 ENHRY and CDR2 SYGVKD come from the germline V gene. The CDR3 sequence: CAIRRQGVQETQYF. CDR3 nucleotide sequence: TGTGCCATCAGAAGACAGGGGGTTCAAGAGACCCAGTACTTC.

The CDR3 DNA reads as TGTGCCAGCAGCGAACACCGAAACACCATATATTTT. It translates to CASSEHRNTIYF. The chain carries TRBV7-2 and TRBJ1-3; no definite D call. Germline V gene data show CDR1 as SGHTA and CDR2 as FQGNSA. This CDR3 is built from 12 residues. V lost 5 bases, J lost 5 bases, and 7 bases lay in between.

The V and J genes are TRBV6-5 and TRBJ2-7, with a possible D match to TRBD2 (5 bases). Trimming shortened V by 0 bases and J by 3 bases, and 6 bases separated the two germline ends. The CDR3 loop spans 13 amino acids. Germline assignment: CDR1 MNHEY and CDR2 SVGAGI. CDR3 residues: CASSYSEGYEQYF. The DNA of the CDR3 is TGTGCCAGCAGTTACTCCGAGGGCTACGAGCAGTACTTC.